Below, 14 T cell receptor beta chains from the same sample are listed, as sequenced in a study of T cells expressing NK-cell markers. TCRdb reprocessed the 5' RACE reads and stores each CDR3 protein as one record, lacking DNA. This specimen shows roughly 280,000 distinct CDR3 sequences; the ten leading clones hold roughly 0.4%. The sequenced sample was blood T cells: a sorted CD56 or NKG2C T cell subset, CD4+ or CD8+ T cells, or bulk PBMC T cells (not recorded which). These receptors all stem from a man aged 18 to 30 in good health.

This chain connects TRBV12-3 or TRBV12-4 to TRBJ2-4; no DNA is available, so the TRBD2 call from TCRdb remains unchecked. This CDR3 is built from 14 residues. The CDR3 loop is CASGGRGSGDIQYF.

The CDR3 is CASRRTGDIHEQYF. The chain recombines TRBV7-9 with TRBJ2-7; TCRdb names TRBD1, which stays unverified in the absence of DNA. This CDR3 has 14 amino acids. Germline values: CDR1 SEHNR, CDR2 FQNEAQ (reference sequence). Complete variable domain (other parts from reference TRBV7-9 and TRBJ2-7): DTGVSQNPRHKITKRGQNVTFRCDPISEHNRLYWYRQTLGQGPEFLTYFQNEAQLEKSRLLSDRFSAERPKGSFSTLEIQRTEQGDSAMYLCASRRTGDIHEQYFGPGTRLTVT.

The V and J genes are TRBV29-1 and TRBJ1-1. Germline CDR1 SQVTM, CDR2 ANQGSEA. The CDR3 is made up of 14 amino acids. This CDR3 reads CSVEDRGSPTEAFF.

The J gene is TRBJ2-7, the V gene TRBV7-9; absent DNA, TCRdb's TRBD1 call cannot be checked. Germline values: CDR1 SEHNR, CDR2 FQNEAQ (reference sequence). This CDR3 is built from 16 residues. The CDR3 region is CASSLSVIRGSGEQYF.

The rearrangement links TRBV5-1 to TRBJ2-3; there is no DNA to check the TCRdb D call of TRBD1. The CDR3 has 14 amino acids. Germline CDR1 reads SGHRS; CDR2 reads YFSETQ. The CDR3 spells CASSPEGQGGAQYF.

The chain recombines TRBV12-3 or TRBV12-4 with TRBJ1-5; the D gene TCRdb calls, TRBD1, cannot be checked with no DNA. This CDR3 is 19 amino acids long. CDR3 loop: CASSSGQGFGLAPDQPQHF.

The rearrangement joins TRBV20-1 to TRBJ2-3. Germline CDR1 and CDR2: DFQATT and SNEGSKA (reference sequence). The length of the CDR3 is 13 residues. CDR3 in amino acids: CSVLNPRTDTQYF.

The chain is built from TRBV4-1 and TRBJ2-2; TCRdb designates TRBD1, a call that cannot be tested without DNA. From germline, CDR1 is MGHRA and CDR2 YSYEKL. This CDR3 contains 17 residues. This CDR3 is CASSHRRTGGATGELFF.

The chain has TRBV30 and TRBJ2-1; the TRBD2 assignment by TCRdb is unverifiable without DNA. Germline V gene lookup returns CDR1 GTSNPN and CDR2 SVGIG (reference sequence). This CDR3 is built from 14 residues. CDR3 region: CAWSSGTSGGEQFF.

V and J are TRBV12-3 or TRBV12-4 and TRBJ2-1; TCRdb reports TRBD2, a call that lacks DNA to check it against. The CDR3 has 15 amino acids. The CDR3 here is CASSLISALGNEQFF.

The CDR3 protein is CASSLDPGGVSDTQYF. The V gene is TRBV5-1, the J gene TRBJ2-3; TCRdb returns TRBD1, unconfirmable since there is no DNA. Germline V lookup: CDR1 SGHRS, CDR2 YFSETQ. The CDR3 extends over 16 amino acids.

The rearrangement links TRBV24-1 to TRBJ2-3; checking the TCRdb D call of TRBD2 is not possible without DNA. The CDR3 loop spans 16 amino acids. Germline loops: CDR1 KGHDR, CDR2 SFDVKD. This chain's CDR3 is CATSDRLAASTDTQYF.

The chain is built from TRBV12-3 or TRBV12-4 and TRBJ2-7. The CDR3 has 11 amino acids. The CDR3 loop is CASTNRQEQYF.

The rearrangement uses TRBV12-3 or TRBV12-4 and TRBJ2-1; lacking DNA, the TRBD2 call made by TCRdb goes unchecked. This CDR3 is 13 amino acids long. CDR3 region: CATRSGSYNEQFF.